This entry lists 2 T cell receptor beta chains sequenced from one sample in a study of blood T cell repertoires in COVID-19. The method was immunoSEQ multiplex PCR; TCRdb's version includes in-frame clones alone and lacks a portion of them. Here the sample spans under 200,000 clones, about four fifths being singletons. Specimen: peripheral blood. The receptors originated from a man between 65 and 80 years old with active or convalescent COVID-19.

This clone was seen only once. This chain uses TRBV18 with TRBJ1-2; D gene unclear. Germline V lookup: CDR1 KGHSH, CDR2 LQKENI. V dropped 1 base and J dropped 3 bases, with 9 bases sitting between them. The CDR3 is 14 residues long. CDR3 in DNA: TGTGCCAGCTCACCACGGAGAGATTACTATGGCTACACCTTC. Residues: CASSPRRDYYGYTF.

V is TRBV10-2 and J is TRBJ1-5; 8 positions agree with TRBD1. CDR1 is WSHSY and CDR2 is SAAADI in the germline V gene. CDR3 size: 13 residues. The V and J ends lost 8 bases and 5 bases, in that order; junction bases with no gene match: 5. CDR3 nucleotide sequence: TGCGCCAGCTCACAGGGGGAGGATCAGCCCCAGCATTTT. Its translation: CASSQGEDQPQHF.